This entry features one TCR beta chain sequence. What it binds is not known. The CDR3 loop spans 16 amino acids. Germline values: CDR1 MNHEY, CDR2 SVGAGI. J was trimmed by 0 bases and V by 4 bases; bases with no gene match: 6. The sample originates from a study of OX40 agonist ivuxolimab in advanced cancers. Points from the study as a whole: Fewer expanded clones were found on average in CD4+ than in CD8+ T cells. Patients with a partial response at 0.1-3.0 mg/kg had among the lowest clonal expansion.

TCRdb's copy holds only in-frame clones and misses some; the assay was immunoSEQ multiplex PCR. Found here are 50,000 or so clones, about 89% of them singletons; the top ten hold less than 40%. Patients with autoimmune history or systemic immunosuppression were excluded. J is TRBJ2-1 and V is TRBV6-5; 7 nucleotides line up with TRBD1. Here the sequenced sample was CD4+ or CD8+ T cells sorted from blood, taken in a trial of the OX40 agonist ivuxolimab. The sequence came from an adult with an advanced solid tumor such as melanoma, head and neck, liver or kidney cancer. Written as DNA, the CDR3 is TGTGCCAGCAGTTTCCTACAGGGGAGCTCCTACAATGAGCAGTTCTTC. Translation gives CASSFLQGSSYNEQFF.